The sequence of this T cell receptor (beta chain) was determined in a study of blood T cell repertoires in COVID-19. V was shortened by 0 bases and J by 6 bases, with 11 bases between the two germline ends. The CDR3 is 14 amino acids. CDR1 and CDR2 (germline): MGHRA, YSYEKL. Here immunoSEQ multiplex PCR was the method, and the copy in TCRdb shows in-frame clones only, minus some. Of about 250,000 clones in the sample, roughly 88% were seen once. The receptor was isolated from a woman in her thirties with active or convalescent COVID-19. V usage is TRBV4-1 and J usage is TRBJ1-1, with D unresolved. The sequenced sample consisted of peripheral blood. This CDR3 is CASSQDFWRAEAFF. CDR3 nucleotides: TGCGCCAGCAGCCAAGATTTCTGGCGGGCTGAAGCTTTCTTT.